The 10 T cell receptor beta chains reported below all come from one sample, sequenced in a study of regulatory T cells in long-lasting Graves disease. HTBI primers from iRepertoire and Arm-PCR of CDR3 regions yielded the TCR beta libraries. TCRdb itself ran the multiplex PCR reads through MiXCR, one entry per CDR3 protein. The sample includes about 430,000 distinct CDR3 sequences, approximately 15% of them seen just once. As for time point: newly diagnosed GD, antithyroid drugs for less than 3 months. Extracted PBMC RNA gave rise to the TCR library. These data also featured in a second study, about T cells in Graves' hyperthyroidism and ophthalmopathy.

The specimen comprised peripheral blood mononuclear cells (PBMCs), sampled at new diagnosis, from a patient treated with antithyroid drugs. The receptor source for this set is a woman in her thirties or forties with Graves disease.

This clonotype turned up a few times. The chain employs TRBV20-1 and TRBJ2-1, with 7 positions matching TRBD2. Germline CDR1 reads DFQATT; CDR2 reads SNEGSKA (reference sequence). The CDR3 covers 15 residues. J gave up 2 bases and V 1 base, and 5 bases lay outside the gene matches. The CDR3 sequence is CSARALLAAYNEQFF. CDR3 nucleotides: TGCAGTGCTAGAGCCCTCCTAGCGGCCTACAATGAGCAGTTCTTC.

In its sample, this clonotype was seen many times. This chain connects TRBV28 to TRBJ2-3; 10 bases map to TRBD1. Germline V gene data show CDR1 as MDHEN and CDR2 as SYDVKM. With 8 bases clipped from V and 1 base from J, the junction kept 3 bases outside the gene matches. CDR3 length equals 14 residues. Here the CDR3 reads CASLDRGRTDTQYF. CDR3 in DNA: TGTGCCAGCCTAGACAGGGGGCGCACAGATACGCAGTATTTT.

The table lists this clonotype with a few counts. The chain couples TRBV7-3 to TRBJ1-2; weak D call: TRBD1 (5 bases). The germline V gene encodes CDR1 SGHTA and CDR2 FQGTGA. The CDR3 extends over 14 amino acids. The V end was cut by 5 bases, the J end by 7 bases, with 17 bases between. The DNA for the CDR3 is TGTGCCAGCAGCGTTAGACAGAAAACTATTGGCTACACCTTC. Translated, it gives CASSVRQKTIGYTF.

The chain recombines TRBV27 with TRBJ2-2; 8 bases fit TRBD2. This CDR3 spans 15 amino acids. Trimming at V came to 6 bases and at J to 7 bases, leaving 10 bases not matched to a gene. Per germline, CDR1 MNHEY and CDR2 SMNVEV (reference sequence). The CDR3 DNA reads TGTGCCAGCAGCCGGGGGCGGGAGGAGTTCGGGGAGCTGTTTTTT. It specifies CASSRGREEFGELFF.

This clonotype was picked up a small number of times. The rearrangement joins TRBV29-1 to TRBJ1-2; D possibly corresponds to TRBD1 (5 bases). The CDR3 runs 13 residues. Germline CDR1 and CDR2: SQVTM and ANQGSEA. The ends were cut back, 3 bases at V and 6 bases at J, with 14 bases in the middle. The CDR3 region has the DNA TGCAGCGTTGATGGTGCAGGGTGGGATGGCTACACCTTC. It yields the protein CSVDGAGWDGYTF. Using reference TRBV29-1 and TRBJ1-2 for the parts outside the CDR3, the full variable domain is SAVISQKPSRDICQRGTSLTIQCQVDSQVTMMFWYRQQPGQSLTLIATANQGSEATYESGFVIDKFPISRPNLTFSTLTVSNMSPEDSSIYLCSVDGAGWDGYTFGSGTRLTVV.

This clonotype was counted between two and nine times. The V call is TRBV11-3, the J call TRBJ2-1, with 14 bases aligning to TRBD2. The CDR3 is 19 amino acids. Germline CDR1 reads SGHNT; CDR2 reads YENEEA. Unmatched junction bases numbered 7, after V lost 2 bases and J lost 1 base. CDR3 sequence: CASSLSGTSGSRSYNEQFF. CDR3 DNA: TGTGCCAGCAGCTTATCGGGGACTAGCGGGAGTAGATCCTACAATGAGCAGTTCTTC.

The sample holds many counts of this clonotype. The rearrangement uses TRBV19 and TRBJ2-2; D unresolved. The CDR3 covers 18 residues. Germline CDR1 LNHDA, CDR2 SQIVND (reference sequence). V dropped 3 bases and J dropped 5 bases, with 22 bases sitting between them. This chain's CDR3 is CASSIPDEPSEMTGELFF. The CDR3 DNA follows: TGTGCCAGTAGTATCCCAGACGAACCCTCTGAGATGACCGGGGAGCTGTTTTTT.

This clonotype was counted ten times or more. This chain links TRBV20-1 with TRBJ2-1; the D is unclear. Germline loops: CDR1 DFQATT, CDR2 SNEGSKA (reference sequence). The CDR3 spans 12 residues. Deletions cut 1 base from V and 4 bases from J, with 5 bases between. CDR3 protein: CSARGGYNEQFF. CDR3 sequence (DNA): TGCAGTGCTAGAGGGGGATACAATGAGCAGTTCTTC.

In this sample, this clonotype turned up a few times. This chain uses TRBV30 with TRBJ2-7, with 8 nucleotides matching TRBD2. Trimming took 4 bases from V and 7 from J; bases not matched to a gene: 12. Germline values: CDR1 GTSNPN, CDR2 SVGIG (reference sequence). The CDR3 sequence is 14 residues long. CDR3 sequence (DNA): TGTGCCTGGACGCCACTAGCGGTTACGGGAGAGCAGTACTTC. This codes for CAWTPLAVTGEQYF.

This clonotype has ten or more counts. The rearrangement links TRBV11-2 to TRBJ1-6; a possible D gene is TRBD1 (5 bases). V was pared by 7 bases and J by 6 bases, with 13 bases between. This CDR3 has 14 residues. CDR1 SGHAT and CDR2 FQNNGV come from the germline V gene. CDR3 bases: TGTGCCAGCACCCGAAATAGGGGTAATTCACCCCTCCACTTT. It encodes CASTRNRGNSPLHF.